A selection of T cell receptor beta chains follows, all from one sample in a study of metastatic and nonmetastatic thyroid tumors. TCRdb called clones again from the PCR reads with MiXCR. The sample carries about 92,000 clones, around 14% recorded once. Sequencing was carried out using blood. Source of these receptors: a female donor with papillary thyroid cancer or a benign thyroid nodule (not recorded which). Some clones in this sample may be carry-over from other donors' samples. Each CDR3 is given with its conserved first and last residue. D genes are given only for firm matches. Where a row states a size, it is once, few, many or the class of an expanded clone; other rows omit it.

j_gene | len | d_gene | abundance | v_gene | CDR3nt | CDR3aa
TRBJ2-2 | 17 | NA | many | TRBV6-1 | TGTGCCAGCAGTAGGAAGGCCGGGACCCAGAACACCGGGGAGCTGTTTTTT | CASSRKAGTQNTGELFF
TRBJ1-5 | 17 | TRBD1 | NA | TRBV6-2/TRBV6-3 | TGTGCCAACACCCACATAGGGACAGGGGGCCGGGATCATCCCCAGCATTTT | CANTHIGTGGRDHPQHF
TRBJ2-2 | 17 | NA | many | TRBV19 | TGTGCCAGTAGTCCCAGGGGACCTCAGATGAACACCGGGGAGCTGTTTTTT | CASSPRGPQMNTGELFF
TRBJ2-4 | 19 | TRBD2 | many | TRBV28 | TGTGCCAGCAGTCGCGGGACAGCCGGAGGCGGGGGGGCAGGAAACATTCAGTACTTC | CASSRGTAGGGGAGNIQYF
TRBJ1-4 | 16 | NA | many | TRBV28 | TGTGCCAGCAGTACACATGGGGGGGGAAGGAGGGAAAAACTGTTTTTT | CASSTHGGGRREKLFF
TRBJ1-1 | 13 | NA | few | TRBV6-1 | TGTGCCAGCAGCCCCGAACGGGGAACTGAAGCTTTCTTT | CASSPERGTEAFF
TRBJ1-5 | 12 | NA | many | TRBV28 | TGTGCCAGCAGTCCAGGGTCCGGGCCCCAGCATTTT | CASSPGSGPQHF
TRBJ1-2 | 13 | NA | many | TRBV29-1 | TGCAGCGTTGAACCGGACGAGCACTATGGCTACACCTTC | CSVEPDEHYGYTF
TRBJ2-1 | 15 | TRBD2 | many | TRBV5-1 | TGCGCCAGCAGCTTGCTAGCGGGGGAAAACAATGAGCAGTTCTTC | CASSLLAGENNEQFF
TRBJ2-7 | 14 | NA | many | TRBV20-1 | TGCAGTGCTAGAGATGTGGGGCGGCCCTACGAGCAGTACTTC | CSARDVGRPYEQYF
TRBJ2-7 | 14 | NA | few | TRBV6-1 | TGTTCCAGCAGTCCACTAGCTGTCTCCTACCAGCAGTACTTC | CSSSPLAVSYQQYF
TRBJ1-1 | 14 | NA | many | TRBV11-2 | TGTGCCAGCAGCTTCTCGGTTCGGGGTACTGAAGCTTTCTTT | CASSFSVRGTEAFF
TRBJ2-7 | 15 | TRBD1 | many | TRBV11-3 | TGTGCCAGCAGCCTGGGGGGGGACAGGGCAGAGGAGCAGTACTTC | CASSLGGDRAEEQYF
TRBJ1-6 | 16 | TRBD1 | many | TRBV4-1 | TGCGCCAGCAGCCAAAAAGGGACAGGGGATAATTCACCCCTCCACTTT | CASSQKGTGDNSPLHF
TRBJ2-3 | 16 | TRBD2 | many | TRBV5-1 | TGCGCCAGCAGCGCCCGTAGCGGGGGGGGCACAGATACGCAGTATTTT | CASSARSGGGTDTQYF
TRBJ2-7 | 13 | NA | many | TRBV3-1 | TGTGCCAGCAGCCAAGTTGACGGCTACGAGCAGTACTTC | CASSQVDGYEQYF
TRBJ2-6 | 15 | NA | few | TRBV4-2 | TGTGCCAGCAGCCAAGGTCTAGCTGGGGCCAACGTCCTGACTTTC | CASSQGLAGANVLTF
TRBJ1-1 | 18 | TRBD1 | many | TRBV12-3/TRBV12-4 | TGTGCCAGCAGCCCGTACTCTGACAGGGGTGGAGTGAACACTGAAGCTTTCTTT | CASSPYSDRGGVNTEAFF
TRBJ2-5 | 13 | NA | NA | TRBV6-1 | TGTGCCAGAAGTCTAGCACTAGTGGGAGTCCAGTACTTC | CARSLALVGVQYF
TRBJ2-6 | 18 | NA | many | TRBV3-1 | TGTGCCAGCAGCCAGCACCCGGGGGTAAGCTCTGGGGCCAACGTCCTGACTTTC | CASSQHPGVSSGANVLTF
TRBJ2-1 | 20 | TRBD2 | once | TRBV6-4 | TGTGCCACCAGTGACAACTCTGGACCAGCGGGGCTATTCTCCTACAATGAGCAGTTCTTC | CATSDNSGPAGLFSYNEQFF
TRBJ1-1 | 13 | NA | many | TRBV3-1 | TGTGCCAGCATCAACCCCGGGGGCACTGAAGCTTTCTTT | CASINPGGTEAFF
TRBJ1-2 | 15 | NA | many | TRBV5-4 | TGTGCCAGCAGATCCAGCAGGGGCGCAGACTATGGCTACACCTTC | CASRSSRGADYGYTF
TRBJ1-4 | 14 | TRBD1 | NA | TRBV30 | TGTGCCTGGAGTGTCACAGGGGCTAATGAAAAACTGTTTTTT | CAWSVTGANEKLFF
TRBJ2-3 | 16 | TRBD2 | many | TRBV5-1 | TGCGCCAGCAGCTTTCGACTAGCGGGGAGCACAGATACGCAGTATTTT | CASSFRLAGSTDTQYF
TRBJ1-4 | 14 | TRBD1 | many | TRBV18 | TGTGCCAGCTCACCACAGGGACAGGAGGAAAAACTGTTTTTT | CASSPQGQEEKLFF
TRBJ2-7 | 15 | NA | many | TRBV7-9 | TGTGCCAGCAGCTTAGCAGGGGGTGTCCCCTACGAGCAGTACTTC | CASSLAGGVPYEQYF
TRBJ1-1 | 13 | NA | many | TRBV5-6 | TGTGCCAGCAACCCCCCGGGGGGCACTGAAGCTTTCTTT | CASNPPGGTEAFF
TRBJ2-7 | 15 | NA | many | TRBV5-1 | TGCGCCAGCAGCCCCGGGCCCGAACGTGAATACGAGCAGTACTTC | CASSPGPEREYEQYF
TRBJ2-6 | 20 | TRBD1 | many | TRBV27 | TGTGCCAGCAGTTTCGGGGCCTACCGGGACAGGGCTGGTGGGGCCAACGTCCTGACTTTC | CASSFGAYRDRAGGANVLTF
TRBJ2-7 | 12 | NA | NA | TRBV20-1 | TGCAGTGCTAGCGGTAATTCCTACGAGCAGTACTTC | CSASGNSYEQYF
TRBJ2-5 | 16 | TRBD2 | many | TRBV2 | TGTGCCAGCAGGGAGAACCCTAGCGGGGGGGCGGAGACCCAGTACTTC | CASRENPSGGAETQYF
TRBJ2-1 | 15 | NA | NA | TRBV30 | TGTGCCTGGAGTCCCTATACCTCCGCCCGCAATGAGCAGTTCTTC | CAWSPYTSARNEQFF
TRBJ1-2 | 18 | NA | many | TRBV10-3 | TGTGCCATCAGTGAGACCACCAATGACAGGATAGGAGTCTATGGCTACACCTTC | CAISETTNDRIGVYGYTF
TRBJ2-7 | 14 | NA | NA | TRBV5-4 | TGTGCCAGCAGCCCGGAGCGGACTGGGGGCAAGCAGTACTTC | CASSPERTGGKQYF
TRBJ2-1 | 14 | NA | few | TRBV28 | TGTGCCAGCAGCACCCCCCAAGGTTGGAAGGTGCAGTTCTTC | CASSTPQGWKVQFF
TRBJ1-6 | 16 | NA | NA | TRBV6-5 | TGTGCCAGCAGTTACGCGGTCGCAAAGGGACGGTCAACCCTCCACTTT | CASSYAVAKGRSTLHF
TRBJ1-1 | 14 | NA | many | TRBV5-8 | TGTGCCAGCAGCTTGACGGTGGCCAACACTGAAGCTTTCTTT | CASSLTVANTEAFF
TRBJ2-5 | 15 | NA | few | TRBV6-2/TRBV6-3 | TGTGCCAGCAGTACGAGCGTGTGGGCGAGAGAGACCCAGTACTTC | CASSTSVWARETQYF
TRBJ1-6 | 17 | NA | many | TRBV7-8 | TGTGCCAGCAGCTTAGAGTTCCAGAGCTCCTATAATTCACCCCTCCACTTT | CASSLEFQSSYNSPLHF
TRBJ2-3 | 15 | NA | NA | TRBV4-1 | TGCGCCAGCAGCCAGCTAGCCCTCAGCACAGATACGCAGTATTTT | CASSQLALSTDTQYF
TRBJ2-6 | 18 | NA | NA | TRBV19 | TGTGCCAGTAATGGGTCGCTGAGGCACCACTCTGGGGCCAACGTCCTGACTTTC | CASNGSLRHHSGANVLTF
TRBJ2-7 | 13 | NA | NA | TRBV7-8 | TGTGCCAGCAGCTTAGGTCAGGACTACGAGCATTACTTC | CASSLGQDYEHYF
TRBJ1-2 | 14 | NA | once | TRBV9 | TGTGCCAGCATCGTATATGAGGGGAACTATGGCTACACCTTC | CASIVYEGNYGYTF
TRBJ2-3 | 19 | NA | NA | TRBV2 | NA | CASSEEFGTGSGGRDTQYF
TRBJ2-7 | 14 | NA | NA | TRBV27 | TGTTCCAGCAGCCCCTCTCGGGCACCCTACGAGCAGTACTTC | CSSSPSRAPYEQYF